Sequencing of this TCR beta chain was carried out in a study of OX40 agonist ivuxolimab in advanced cancers. Looking at the study overall: Those treated in dose escalation had hepatocellular carcinoma, melanoma, renal cell cancer or head and neck cancer. Antecedent anti-PD-1, anti-PD-L1 or anti-CTLA-4 therapy was permissible, with around 40% having received some.

General study results and limits: Those patients achieving a partial response at 0.1-3.0 mg/kg showed among the lowest clonal expansion.

This clone was detected only once. Its specificity is unknown. Autoimmune disease history or systemic immunosuppression led to patients being barred. The CDR3 consists of 12 residues. Germline CDR1 and CDR2: PRHDT and FYEKMQ (reference sequence). V lost 2 bases and J 8 bases, leaving 9 bases between the germline ends. Assay: immunoSEQ multiplex PCR; the TCRdb copy retains only in-frame clones and omits some. The sample has tens of thousands of clones, approximately 92% seen once. The rearrangement uses TRBV13 and TRBJ1-1, with D unresolved. The material was CD4+ or CD8+ T cells sorted from blood, obtained in a trial of the OX40 agonist ivuxolimab. The receptor was derived from an adult with an advanced solid tumor such as melanoma, head and neck, liver or kidney cancer. CDR3 nucleotides: TGTGCCAGCAGCTTAATGGGAGGAGAAGCTTTCTTT. The encoded protein is CASSLMGGEAFF. Based on the CDR3 plus reference TRBV13 and TRBJ1-1, the full variable domain is AAGVIQSPRHLIKEKRETATLKCYPIPRHDTVYWYQQGPGQDPQFLISFYEKMQSDKGSIPDRFSAQQFSDYHSELNMSSLELGDSALYFCASSLMGGEAFFGQGTRLTVV.